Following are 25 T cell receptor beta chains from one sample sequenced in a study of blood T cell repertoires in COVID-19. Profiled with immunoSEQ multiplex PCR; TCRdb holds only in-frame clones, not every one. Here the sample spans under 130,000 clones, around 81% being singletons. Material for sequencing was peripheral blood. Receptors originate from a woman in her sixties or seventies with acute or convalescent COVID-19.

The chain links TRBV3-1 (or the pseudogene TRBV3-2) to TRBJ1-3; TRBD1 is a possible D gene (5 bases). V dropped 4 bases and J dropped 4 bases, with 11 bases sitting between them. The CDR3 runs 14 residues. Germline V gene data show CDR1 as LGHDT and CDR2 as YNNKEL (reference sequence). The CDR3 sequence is CASSRQSVGNTIYF. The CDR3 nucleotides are TGTGCCAGCAGCCGACAGTCGGTGGGAAACACCATATATTTT.

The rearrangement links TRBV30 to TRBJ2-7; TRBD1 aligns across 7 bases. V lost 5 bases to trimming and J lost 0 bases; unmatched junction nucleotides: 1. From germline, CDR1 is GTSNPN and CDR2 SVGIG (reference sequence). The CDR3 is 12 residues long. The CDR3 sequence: CAWHRGSYEQYF. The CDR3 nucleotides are TGTGCCTGGCACAGGGGCTCCTACGAGCAGTACTTC. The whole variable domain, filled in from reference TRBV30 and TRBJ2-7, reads SQTIHQWPATLVQPVGSPLSLECTVEGTSNPNLYWYRQAAGRGLQLLFYSVGIGQISSEVPQNLSASRPQDRQFILSSKKLLLSDSGFYLCAWHRGSYEQYFGPGTRLTVT.

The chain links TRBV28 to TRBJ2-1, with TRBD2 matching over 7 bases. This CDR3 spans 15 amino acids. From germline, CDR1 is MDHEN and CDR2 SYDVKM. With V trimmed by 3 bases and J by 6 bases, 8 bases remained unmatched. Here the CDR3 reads CASSLAGRAVNEQFF. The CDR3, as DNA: TGTGCCAGCAGTTTGGCGGGGAGGGCCGTCAATGAGCAGTTCTTC.

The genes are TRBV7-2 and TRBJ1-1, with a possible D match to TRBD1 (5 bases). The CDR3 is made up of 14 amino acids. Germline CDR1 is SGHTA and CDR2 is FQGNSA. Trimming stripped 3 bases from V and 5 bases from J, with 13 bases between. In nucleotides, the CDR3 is TGTGCCAGCAGCTTCAGGAGGGGAGGGACTGAAGCTTTCTTT. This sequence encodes CASSFRRGGTEAFF.

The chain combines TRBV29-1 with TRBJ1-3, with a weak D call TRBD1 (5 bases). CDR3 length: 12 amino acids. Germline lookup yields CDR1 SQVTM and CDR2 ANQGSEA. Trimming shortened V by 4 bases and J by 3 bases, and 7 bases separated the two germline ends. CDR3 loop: CSVGGGGNTIYF. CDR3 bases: TGCAGCGTTGGGGGCGGTGGAAACACCATATATTTT.

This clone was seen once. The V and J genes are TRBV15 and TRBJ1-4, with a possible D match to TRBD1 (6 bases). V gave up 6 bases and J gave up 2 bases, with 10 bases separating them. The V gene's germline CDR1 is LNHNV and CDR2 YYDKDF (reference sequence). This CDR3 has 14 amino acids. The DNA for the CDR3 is TGTGCCACCAGTAATGACAGGACTAATGAAAAACTGTTTTTT. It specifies CATSNDRTNEKLFF.

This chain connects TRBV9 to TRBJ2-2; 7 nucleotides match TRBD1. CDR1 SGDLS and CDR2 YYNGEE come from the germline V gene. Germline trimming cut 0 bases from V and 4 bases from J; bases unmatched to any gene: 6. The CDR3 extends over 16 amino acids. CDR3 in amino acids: CASSVVGGVGTGELFF. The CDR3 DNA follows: TGTGCCAGCAGCGTAGTAGGGGGCGTGGGCACCGGGGAGCTGTTTTTT.

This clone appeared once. CDR3 sequence reads: CASSSWQGSPYNEQFF. CDR3 DNA: TGTGCCAGCAGTTCCTGGCAGGGGTCTCCCTACAATGAGCAGTTCTTC. The chain carries TRBV27 and TRBJ2-1; TRBD1 might be the D (6 bases). The CDR3 runs to 16 residues. V was clipped by 4 bases and J by 2 bases, with 15 bases between them. In germline, CDR1 is MNHEY, CDR2 SMNVEV (reference sequence).

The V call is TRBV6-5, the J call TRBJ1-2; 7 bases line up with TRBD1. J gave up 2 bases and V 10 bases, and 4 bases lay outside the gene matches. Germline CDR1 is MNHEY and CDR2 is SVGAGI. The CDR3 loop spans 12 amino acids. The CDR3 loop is CATATGNYGYTF. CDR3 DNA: TGTGCCACCGCGACAGGGAACTATGGCTACACCTTC.

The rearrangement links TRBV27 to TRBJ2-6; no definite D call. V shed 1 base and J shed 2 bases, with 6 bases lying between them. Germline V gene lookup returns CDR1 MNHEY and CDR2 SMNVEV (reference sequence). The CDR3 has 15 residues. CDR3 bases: TGTGCCAGCAGTTTATGGTCAGCTGGGGCCAACGTCCTGACTTTC. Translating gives CASSLWSAGANVLTF. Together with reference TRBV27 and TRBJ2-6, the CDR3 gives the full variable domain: EAQVTQNPRYLITVTGKKLTVTCSQNMNHEYMSWYRQDPGLGLRQIYYSMNVEVTDKGDVPEGYKVSRKEKRNFPLILESPSPNQTSLYFCASSLWSAGANVLTFGAGSRLTVL.

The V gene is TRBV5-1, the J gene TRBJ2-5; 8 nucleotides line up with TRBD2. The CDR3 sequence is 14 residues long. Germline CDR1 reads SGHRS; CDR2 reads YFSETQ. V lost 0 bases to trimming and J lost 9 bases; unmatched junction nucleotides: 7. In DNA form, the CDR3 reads TGCGCCAGCAGCTTGGGGGGACTAGGCGAGGCCCAGTACTTC. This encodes CASSLGGLGEAQYF.

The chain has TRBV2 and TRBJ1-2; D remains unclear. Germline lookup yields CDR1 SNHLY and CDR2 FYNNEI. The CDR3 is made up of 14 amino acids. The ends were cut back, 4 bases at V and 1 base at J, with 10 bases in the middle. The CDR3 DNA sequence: TGTGCCAGCAGTGGGGAGGCCCTTAACTATGGCTACACCTTC. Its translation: CASSGEALNYGYTF.

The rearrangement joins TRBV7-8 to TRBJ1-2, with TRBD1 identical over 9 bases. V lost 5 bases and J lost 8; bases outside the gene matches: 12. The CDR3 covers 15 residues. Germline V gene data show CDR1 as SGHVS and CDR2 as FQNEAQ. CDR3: CASSHRDRVTGGYTF. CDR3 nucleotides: TGTGCCAGCAGCCACCGGGACAGGGTTACTGGGGGCTACACCTTC.

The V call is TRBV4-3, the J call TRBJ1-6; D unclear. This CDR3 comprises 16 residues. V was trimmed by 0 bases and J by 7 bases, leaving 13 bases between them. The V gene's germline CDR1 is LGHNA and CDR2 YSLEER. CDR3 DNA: TGCGCCAGCAGCCAAGATTTAGGAGAAGGAAATTCACCCCTCCACTTT. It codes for CASSQDLGEGNSPLHF.

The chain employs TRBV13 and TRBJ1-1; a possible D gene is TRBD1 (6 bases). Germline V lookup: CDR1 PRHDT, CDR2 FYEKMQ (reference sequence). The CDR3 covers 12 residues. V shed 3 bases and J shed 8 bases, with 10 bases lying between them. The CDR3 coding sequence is TGTGCCAGCAGCTTCGGACAGTCAGAAGCTTTCTTT. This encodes CASSFGQSEAFF.

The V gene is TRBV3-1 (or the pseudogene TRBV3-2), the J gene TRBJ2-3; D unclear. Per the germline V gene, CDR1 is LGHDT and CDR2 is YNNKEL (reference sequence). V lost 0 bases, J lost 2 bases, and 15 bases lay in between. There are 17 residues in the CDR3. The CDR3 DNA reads TGTGCCAGCAGCCAAGATCTCAGCGTTCGAGACACAGATACGCAGTATTTT. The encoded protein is CASSQDLSVRDTDTQYF.

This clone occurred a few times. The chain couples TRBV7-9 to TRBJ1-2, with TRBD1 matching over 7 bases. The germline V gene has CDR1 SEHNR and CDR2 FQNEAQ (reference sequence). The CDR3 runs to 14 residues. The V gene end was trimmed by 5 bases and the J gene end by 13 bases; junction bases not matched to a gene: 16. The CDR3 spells CASSHTGTDFRLTF. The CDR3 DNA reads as TGTGCCAGCAGCCATACCGGGACAGATTTCCGGCTCACCTTC.

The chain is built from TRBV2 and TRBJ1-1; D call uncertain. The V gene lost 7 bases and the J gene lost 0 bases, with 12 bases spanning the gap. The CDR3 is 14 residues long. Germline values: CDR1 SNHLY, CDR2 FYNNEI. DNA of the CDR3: TGTGCCAGCAAGGCGGAGAACATGAACACTGAAGCTTTCTTT. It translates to CASKAENMNTEAFF.

For the CDR3, the DNA is TGTGCCAGCAGTTCTGGCGGGGTAGCTAATGAAAAACTGTTTTTT. Translation gives CASSSGGVANEKLFF. The chain recombines TRBV6-5 with TRBJ1-4, with no clear D. Germline V CDR1 and CDR2: MNHEY, SVGAGI. The CDR3 sequence is 15 residues long. V gave up 4 bases and J gave up 3 bases, with 12 bases separating them.

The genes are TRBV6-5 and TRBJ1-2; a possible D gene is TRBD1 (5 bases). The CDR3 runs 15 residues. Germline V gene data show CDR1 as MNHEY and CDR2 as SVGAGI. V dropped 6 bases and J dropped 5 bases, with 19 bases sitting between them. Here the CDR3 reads CASSPTPKGKYGYTF. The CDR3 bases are TGTGCCAGCAGCCCAACCCCGAAGGGGAAGTATGGCTACACCTTC.

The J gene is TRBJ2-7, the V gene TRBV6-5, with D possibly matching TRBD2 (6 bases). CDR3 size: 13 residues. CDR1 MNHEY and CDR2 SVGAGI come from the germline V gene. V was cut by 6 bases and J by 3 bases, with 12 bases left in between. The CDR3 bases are TGTGCCAGCAGACGCGGGACCAACTACGAGCAGTACTTC. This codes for CASRRGTNYEQYF.

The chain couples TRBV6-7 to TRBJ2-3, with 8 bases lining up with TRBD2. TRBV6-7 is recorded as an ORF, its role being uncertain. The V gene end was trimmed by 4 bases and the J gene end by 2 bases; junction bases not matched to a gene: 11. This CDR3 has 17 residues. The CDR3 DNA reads TGTGCCAGCAGTTTGACTTCAGCGGGGGCGAACACAGATACGCAGTATTTT. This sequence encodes CASSLTSAGANTDTQYF.

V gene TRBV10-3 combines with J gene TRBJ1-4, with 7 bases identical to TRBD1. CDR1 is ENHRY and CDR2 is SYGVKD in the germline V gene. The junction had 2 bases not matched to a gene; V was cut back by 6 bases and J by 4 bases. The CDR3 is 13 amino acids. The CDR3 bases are TGTGCCATCAGAGGACAGGATAATGAAAAACTGTTTTTT. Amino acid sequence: CAIRGQDNEKLFF.

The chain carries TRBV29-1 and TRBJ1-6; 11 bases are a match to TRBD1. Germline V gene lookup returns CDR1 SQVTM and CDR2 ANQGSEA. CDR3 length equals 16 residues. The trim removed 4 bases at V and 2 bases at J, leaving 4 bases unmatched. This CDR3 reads CSVVGQGGPYNSPLHF. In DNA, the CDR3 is TGCAGCGTTGTGGGACAGGGGGGCCCCTATAATTCACCCCTCCACTTT.

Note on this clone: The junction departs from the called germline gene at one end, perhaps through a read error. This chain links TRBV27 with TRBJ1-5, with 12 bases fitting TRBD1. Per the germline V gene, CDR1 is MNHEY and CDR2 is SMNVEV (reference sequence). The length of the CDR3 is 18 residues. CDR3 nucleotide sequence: TGTGCCAGCAGTTTACGGGGACAGGGGGCGGCGAGCAGTCAGCCCCAGCATTTT. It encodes CASSLRGQGAASSQPQHF.